The 10 T cell receptor beta chains reported below all come from one sample, sequenced in a study of cytomegalovirus exposure and HLA in healthy donors. The PCR contained 60 Vbeta and 13 Jbeta primers. Using immunoSEQ multiplex PCR, the repertoire was profiled, and TCRdb retains in-frame clones only, with some absent. The sample lists about 150,000 clones, roughly 70% occurring once. Sequenced input: PBMCs. These receptors all stem from a male donor in good health and CMV-seronegative.

V gene TRBV30 combines with J gene TRBJ2-7; 9 bases line up with TRBD2. V shed 0 bases, J shed 4 bases, and the junction held 10 bases outside the gene matches. The CDR3 extends over 16 amino acids. CDR1 is GTSNPN, CDR2 SVGIG, per germline (reference sequence). Here the CDR3 reads CAWSVLGGRAGYEQYF. DNA of the CDR3: TGTGCCTGGAGTGTACTCGGCGGGAGGGCCGGGTACGAGCAGTACTTC.

The chain has TRBV7-9 and TRBJ1-1; D remains unclear. Germline values: CDR1 SEHNR, CDR2 FQNEAQ (reference sequence). The germline V and J ends were trimmed by 1 base and 0 bases, with 3 bases remaining between them. This CDR3 contains 13 residues. CDR3 in amino acids: CASSLDMNTEAFF. The CDR3 coding sequence is TGTGCCAGCAGCTTAGACATGAACACTGAAGCTTTCTTT.

The rearrangement links TRBV2 to TRBJ2-7, with TRBD1 identical over 10 bases. CDR1 SNHLY and CDR2 FYNNEI come from the germline V gene. Trimming at V came to 4 bases and at J to 6 bases, leaving 9 bases not matched to a gene. The CDR3 loop spans 15 amino acids. CDR3 loop: CASSGDRQGAVEQYF. CDR3 nucleotides: TGTGCCAGCAGTGGTGATAGACAGGGGGCAGTCGAGCAGTACTTC.

This clone was seen a handful of times. J is TRBJ2-3 and V is TRBV7-9; TRBD2 agrees at 12 bases. Germline lookup yields CDR1 SEHNR and CDR2 FQNEAQ (reference sequence). V lost 2 bases, J lost 5 bases, and 5 bases stayed unmatched. This CDR3 is 16 amino acids long. Here the CDR3 DNA reads TGTGCCAGCAGCTTAACTAGCGGGGGGTTCTTAGATACGCAGTATTTT. Translating it yields CASSLTSGGFLDTQYF.

The chain joins TRBV5-1 to TRBJ2-7, with D perhaps matching TRBD1 (6 bases). The CDR3 totals 16 residues. Trimming removed 2 bases from V and 2 bases from J, with 17 bases in between. The germline gives CDR1 SGHRS, CDR2 YFSETQ. CDR3 in amino acids: CASSFWTGTPTYEQYF. The CDR3 DNA reads as TGCGCCAGCAGCTTTTGGACGGGGACACCGACCTACGAGCAGTACTTC.

The V call is TRBV4-1, the J call TRBJ1-2, with 7 bases lining up with TRBD1. Germline V gene lookup returns CDR1 MGHRA and CDR2 YSYEKL. V gave up 4 bases and J gave up 6 bases; unmatched junction bases: 26. CDR3 length: 20 amino acids. Here the CDR3 DNA reads TGCGCCAGCAGCCTAGAACCTCCAACAGGGGACGACTTCGTTTTCCATGGCTACACCTTC. Translated, it gives CASSLEPPTGDDFVFHGYTF.

V and J are TRBV9 and TRBJ2-3, with 10 bases matching TRBD1. This CDR3 contains 15 residues. The V segment lost 0 bases and the J segment 4 bases; nucleotides outside the gene matches: 2. CDR1 is SGDLS and CDR2 is YYNGEE in the germline V gene. CDR3 residues: CASSVDGTGADTQYF. For the CDR3, the DNA is TGTGCCAGCAGCGTAGACGGGACAGGGGCAGATACGCAGTATTTT.

The genes are TRBV27 and TRBJ2-7; TRBD2 might be the D (5 bases). Trimming removed 5 bases at V and 5 bases at J, with 22 bases between. Germline loops: CDR1 MNHEY, CDR2 SMNVEV (reference sequence). The CDR3 runs 16 residues. CDR3 DNA: TGTGCCAGCAGTGTTCGGAGGCCAGGTTGGTTGGACGAGCAGTACTTC. Translated, it gives CASSVRRPGWLDEQYF.

This clone was detected only once. The chain combines TRBV7-2 with TRBJ2-4; D remains unclear. Germline CDR1 SGHTA, CDR2 FQGNSA. The CDR3 consists of 14 residues. Trimming left V 6 bases short and J 5 bases short, with 14 bases between. CDR3 bases: TGTGCCAGCAGTACGACACCCGCCCAAAACATTCAGTACTTC. It translates to CASSTTPAQNIQYF.

This clone was counted a few times. DNA of the CDR3: TGTGCCAGTAGTATCCTCGGGGGGCCGAACACCGGGGAGCTGTTTTTT. Translation gives CASSILGGPNTGELFF. The chain links TRBV19 to TRBJ2-2; D perhaps matches TRBD2 (7 bases). The CDR3 loop spans 16 amino acids. V was cut by 3 bases and J by 0 bases, with 11 bases left in between. Per germline, CDR1 LNHDA and CDR2 SQIVND (reference sequence).